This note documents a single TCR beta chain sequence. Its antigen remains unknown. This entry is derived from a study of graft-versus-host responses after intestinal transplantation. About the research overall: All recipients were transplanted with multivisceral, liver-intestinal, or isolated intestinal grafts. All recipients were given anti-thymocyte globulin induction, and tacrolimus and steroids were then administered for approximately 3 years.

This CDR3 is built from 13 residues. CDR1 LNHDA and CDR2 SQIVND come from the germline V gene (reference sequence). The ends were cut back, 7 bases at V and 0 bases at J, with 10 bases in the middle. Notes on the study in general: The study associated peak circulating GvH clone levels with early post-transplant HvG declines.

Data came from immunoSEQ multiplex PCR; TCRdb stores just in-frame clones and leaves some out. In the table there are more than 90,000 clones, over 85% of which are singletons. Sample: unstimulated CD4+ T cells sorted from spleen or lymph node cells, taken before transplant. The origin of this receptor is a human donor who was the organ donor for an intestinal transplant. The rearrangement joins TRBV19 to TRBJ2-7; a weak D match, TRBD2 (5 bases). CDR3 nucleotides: TGTGCCAGTATGGGGAGACGCTCCTACGAGCAGTACTTC. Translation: CASMGRRSYEQYF. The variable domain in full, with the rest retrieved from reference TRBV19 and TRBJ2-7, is DGGITQSPKYLFRKEGQNVTLSCEQNLNHDAMYWYRQDPGQGLRLIYYSQIVNDFQKGDIAEGYSVSREKKESFPLTVTSAQKNPTAFYLCASMGRRSYEQYFGPGTRLTVT.